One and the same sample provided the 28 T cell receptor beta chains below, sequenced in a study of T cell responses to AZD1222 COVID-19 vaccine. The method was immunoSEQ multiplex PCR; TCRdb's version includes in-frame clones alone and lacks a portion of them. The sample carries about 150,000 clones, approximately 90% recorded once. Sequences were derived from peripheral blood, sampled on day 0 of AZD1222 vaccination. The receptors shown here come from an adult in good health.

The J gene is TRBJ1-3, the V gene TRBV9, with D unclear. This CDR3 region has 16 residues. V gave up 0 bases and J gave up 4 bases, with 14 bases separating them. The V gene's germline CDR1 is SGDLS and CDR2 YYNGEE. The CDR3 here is CASSVADPRQGNTIYF. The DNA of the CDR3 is TGTGCCAGCAGCGTAGCAGATCCCCGGCAGGGAAACACCATATATTTT.

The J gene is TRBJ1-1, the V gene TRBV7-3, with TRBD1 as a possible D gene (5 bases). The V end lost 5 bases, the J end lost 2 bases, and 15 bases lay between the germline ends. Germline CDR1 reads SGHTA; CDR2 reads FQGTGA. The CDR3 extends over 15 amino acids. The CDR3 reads CASSLSGGVNTEAFF. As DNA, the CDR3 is TGTGCCAGCAGCCTCAGTGGGGGGGTCAACACTGAAGCTTTCTTT.

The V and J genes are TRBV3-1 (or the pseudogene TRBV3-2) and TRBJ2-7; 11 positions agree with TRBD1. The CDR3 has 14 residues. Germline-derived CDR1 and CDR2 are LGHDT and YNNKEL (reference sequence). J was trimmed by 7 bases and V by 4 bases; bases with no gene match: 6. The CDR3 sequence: CASSRRDRGWEQYF. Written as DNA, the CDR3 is TGTGCCAGCAGCCGCCGGGACAGGGGGTGGGAGCAGTACTTC.

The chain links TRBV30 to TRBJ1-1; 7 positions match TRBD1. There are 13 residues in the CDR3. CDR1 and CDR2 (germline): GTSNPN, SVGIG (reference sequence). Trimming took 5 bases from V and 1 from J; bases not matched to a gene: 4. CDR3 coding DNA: TGTGCCTGGGACAGGGAGACGAACACTGAAGCTTTCTTT. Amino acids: CAWDRETNTEAFF.

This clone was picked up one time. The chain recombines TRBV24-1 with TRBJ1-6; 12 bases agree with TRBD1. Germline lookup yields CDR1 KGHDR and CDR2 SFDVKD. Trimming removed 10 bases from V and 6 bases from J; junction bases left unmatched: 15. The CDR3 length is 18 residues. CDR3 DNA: TGTGCCACAACGAGGGGGGACAGGGGGCTACGGGGTAATTCACCCCTCCACTTT. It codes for CATTRGDRGLRGNSPLHF.

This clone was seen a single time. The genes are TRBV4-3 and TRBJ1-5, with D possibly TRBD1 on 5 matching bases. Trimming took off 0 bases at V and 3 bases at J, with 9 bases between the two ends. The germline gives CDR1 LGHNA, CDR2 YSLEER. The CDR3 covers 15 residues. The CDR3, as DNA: TGCGCCAGCAGCCAAGAGGCAGGGCCCAATCAGCCCCAGCATTTT. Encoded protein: CASSQEAGPNQPQHF.

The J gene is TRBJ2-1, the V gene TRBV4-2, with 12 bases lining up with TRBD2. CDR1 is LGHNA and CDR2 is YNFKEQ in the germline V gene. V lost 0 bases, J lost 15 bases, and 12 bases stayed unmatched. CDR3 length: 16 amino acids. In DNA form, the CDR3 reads TGTGCCAGCAGCCAAGAGTTACTAGCGGGGGGCCGGGTGCCGTTCTTC. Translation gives CASSQELLAGGRVPFF.

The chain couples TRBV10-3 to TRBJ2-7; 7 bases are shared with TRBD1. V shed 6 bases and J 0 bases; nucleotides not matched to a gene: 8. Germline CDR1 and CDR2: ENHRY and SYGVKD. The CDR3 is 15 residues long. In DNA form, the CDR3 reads TGTGCCATCAGCCCGGGACAGCAGCACTCCTACGAGCAGTACTTC. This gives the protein CAISPGQQHSYEQYF.

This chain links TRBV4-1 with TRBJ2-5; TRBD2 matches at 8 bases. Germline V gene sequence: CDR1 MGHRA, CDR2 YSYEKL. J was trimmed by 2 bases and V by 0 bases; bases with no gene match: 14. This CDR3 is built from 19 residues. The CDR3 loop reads CASSQDTSGTSGTQETQYF. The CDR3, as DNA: TGCGCCAGCAGCCAAGATACATCCGGAACTAGCGGAACGCAAGAGACCCAGTACTTC.

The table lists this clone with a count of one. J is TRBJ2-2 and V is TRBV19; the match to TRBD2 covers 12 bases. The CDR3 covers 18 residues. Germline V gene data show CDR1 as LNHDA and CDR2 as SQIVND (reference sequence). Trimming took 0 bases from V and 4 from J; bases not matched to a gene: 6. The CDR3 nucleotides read TGTGCCAGTAGTATAGATCTAGGACTAGCGGGATCCACCGGGGAGCTGTTTTTT. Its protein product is CASSIDLGLAGSTGELFF.

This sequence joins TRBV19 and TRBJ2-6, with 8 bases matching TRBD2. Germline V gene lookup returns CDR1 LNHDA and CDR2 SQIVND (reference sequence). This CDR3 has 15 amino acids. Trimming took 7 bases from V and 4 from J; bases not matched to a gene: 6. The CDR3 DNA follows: TGTGCCAGTACCCCGGGGGGGCTCGGGGCCAACGTCCTGACTTTC. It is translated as CASTPGGLGANVLTF.

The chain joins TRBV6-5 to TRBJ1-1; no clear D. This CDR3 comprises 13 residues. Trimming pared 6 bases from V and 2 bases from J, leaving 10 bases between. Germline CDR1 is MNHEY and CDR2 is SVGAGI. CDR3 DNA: TGTGCCAGCAGACCCCACGTAAACACTGAAGCTTTCTTT. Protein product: CASRPHVNTEAFF.

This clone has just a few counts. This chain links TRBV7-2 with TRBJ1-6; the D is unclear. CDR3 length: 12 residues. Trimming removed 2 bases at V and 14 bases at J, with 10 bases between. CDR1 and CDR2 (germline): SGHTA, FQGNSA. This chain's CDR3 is CASSLIPAALHF. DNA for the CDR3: TGTGCCAGCAGCTTAATACCGGCGGCCCTCCACTTT.

The chain's CDR3 is CASSEAAGDYGYTF. The CDR3 nucleotides are TGTGCCAGCAGTGAAGCAGCAGGGGACTATGGCTACACCTTC. V gene TRBV6-1 combines with J gene TRBJ1-2; weak D call: TRBD1 (6 bases). V was trimmed by 0 bases and J by 3 bases, leaving 8 bases between them. This CDR3 contains 14 residues. CDR1 and CDR2 from the germline V gene are MNHNS and SASEGT.

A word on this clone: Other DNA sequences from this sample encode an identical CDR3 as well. CDR3 loop: CSARGSSYEQYF. DNA for the CDR3: TGCAGCGCACGGGGGAGTTCCTACGAGCAGTACTTC. This chain uses TRBV29-1 with TRBJ2-7, with a weak D call TRBD2 (6 bases). This CDR3 region has 12 residues. Germline V gene sequence: CDR1 SQVTM, CDR2 ANQGSEA. The V and J ends lost 7 bases and 1 base respectively, with 11 bases between them.

CDR3 sequence (DNA): TGTGCCAGCAGCACATACAGGGGTGGCACCGGGGAGCTGTTTTTT. This codes for CASSTYRGGTGELFF. The gene calls are TRBV5-4 and TRBJ2-2; TRBD1 matches 7 bases. CDR1 is SGHNT, CDR2 YYREEE, per germline (reference sequence). The V and J ends lost 4 bases and 4 bases, in that order; junction bases with no gene match: 7. CDR3 size: 15 residues.

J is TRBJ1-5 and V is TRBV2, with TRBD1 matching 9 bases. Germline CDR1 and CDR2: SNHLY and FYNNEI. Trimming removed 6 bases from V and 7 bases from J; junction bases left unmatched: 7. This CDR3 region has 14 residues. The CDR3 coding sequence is TGTGCCAGCAGCGGACAGGGGCTTCAACAGCCCCAGCATTTT. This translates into CASSGQGLQQPQHF. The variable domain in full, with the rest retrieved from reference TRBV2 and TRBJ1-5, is EPEVTQTPSHQVTQMGQEVILRCVPISNHLYFYWYRQILGQKVEFLVSFYNNEISEKSEIFDDQFSVERPDGSNFTLKIRSTKLEDSAMYFCASSGQGLQQPQHFGDGTRLSIL.

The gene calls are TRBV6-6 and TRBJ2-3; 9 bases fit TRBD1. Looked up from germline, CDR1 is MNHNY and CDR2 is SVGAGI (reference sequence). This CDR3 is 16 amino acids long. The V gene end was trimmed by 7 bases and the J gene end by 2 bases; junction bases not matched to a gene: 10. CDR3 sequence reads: CASNRGLGRDTDTQYF. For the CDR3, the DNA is TGTGCCAGCAACAGGGGGCTAGGGCGGGACACAGATACGCAGTATTTT.

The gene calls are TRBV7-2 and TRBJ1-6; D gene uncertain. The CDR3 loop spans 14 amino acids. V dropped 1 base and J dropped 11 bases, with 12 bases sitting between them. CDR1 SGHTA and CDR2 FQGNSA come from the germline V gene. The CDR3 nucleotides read TGTGCCAGCAGCTTAGACAAGGGATCTACACCCCTCCACTTT. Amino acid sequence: CASSLDKGSTPLHF.

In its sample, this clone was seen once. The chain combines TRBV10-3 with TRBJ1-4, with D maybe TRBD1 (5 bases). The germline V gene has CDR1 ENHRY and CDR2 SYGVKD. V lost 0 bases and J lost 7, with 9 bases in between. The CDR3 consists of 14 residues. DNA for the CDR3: TGTGCCATCAGTGAGTCCTATGGGGGTGAAAAACTGTTTTTT. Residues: CAISESYGGEKLFF.

CDR3 nucleotides: TGTGCCATCAGAAATAGCGACCTTACCTACAATGAGCAGTTCTTC. It translates to CAIRNSDLTYNEQFF. The chain joins TRBV10-3 to TRBJ2-1; a weak D match, TRBD2 (5 bases). Trimming left V 6 bases short and J 2 bases short, with 14 bases between. This CDR3 has 15 residues. Germline-derived CDR1 and CDR2 are ENHRY and SYGVKD.

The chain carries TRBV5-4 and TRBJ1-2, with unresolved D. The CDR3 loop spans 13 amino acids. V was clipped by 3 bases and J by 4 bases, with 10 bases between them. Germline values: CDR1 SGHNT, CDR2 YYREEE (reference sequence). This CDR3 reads CASSSADLYGYTF. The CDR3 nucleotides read TGTGCCAGCAGCTCCGCCGACCTCTATGGCTACACCTTC.

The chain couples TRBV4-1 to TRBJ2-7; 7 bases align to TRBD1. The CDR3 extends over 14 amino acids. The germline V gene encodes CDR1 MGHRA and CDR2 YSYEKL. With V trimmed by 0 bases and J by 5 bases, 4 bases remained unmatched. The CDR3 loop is CASSQEGQWDEQYF. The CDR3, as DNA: TGCGCCAGCAGCCAAGAGGGACAGTGGGACGAGCAGTACTTC.

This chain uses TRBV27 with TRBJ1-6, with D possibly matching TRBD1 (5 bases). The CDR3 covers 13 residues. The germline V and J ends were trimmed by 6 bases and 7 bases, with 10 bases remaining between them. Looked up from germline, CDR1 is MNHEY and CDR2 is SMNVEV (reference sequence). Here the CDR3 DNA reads TGTGCCAGCAGCCGGGACCCAAATTCACCCCTCCACTTT. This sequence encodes CASSRDPNSPLHF.

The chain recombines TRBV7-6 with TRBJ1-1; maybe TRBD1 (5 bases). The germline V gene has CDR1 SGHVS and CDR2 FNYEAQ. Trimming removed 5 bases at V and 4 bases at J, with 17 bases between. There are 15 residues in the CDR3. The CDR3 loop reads CASSPGLGGGTEAFF. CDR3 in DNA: TGTGCCAGCAGCCCCGGCTTGGGGGGGGGCACTGAAGCTTTCTTT. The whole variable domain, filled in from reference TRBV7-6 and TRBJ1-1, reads GAGVSQSPRYKVTKRGQDVALRCDPISGHVSLYWYRQALGQGPEFLTYFNYEAQQDKSGLPNDRFSAERPEGSISTLTIQRTEQRDSAMYRCASSPGLGGGTEAFFGQGTRLTVV.

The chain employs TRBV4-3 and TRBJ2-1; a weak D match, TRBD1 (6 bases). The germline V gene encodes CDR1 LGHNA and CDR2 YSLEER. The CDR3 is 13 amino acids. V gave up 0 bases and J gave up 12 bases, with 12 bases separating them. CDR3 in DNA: TGCGCCAGCAGCCAAGATACCCAGGGGACGCAGTTCTTC. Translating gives CASSQDTQGTQFF.

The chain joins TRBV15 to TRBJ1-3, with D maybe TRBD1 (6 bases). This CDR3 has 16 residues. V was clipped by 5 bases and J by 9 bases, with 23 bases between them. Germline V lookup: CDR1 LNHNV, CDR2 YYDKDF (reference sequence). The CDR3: CATSSFGPGAGSTIYF. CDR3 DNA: TGTGCCACCAGCTCCTTCGGACCAGGGGCAGGGAGCACCATATATTTT.

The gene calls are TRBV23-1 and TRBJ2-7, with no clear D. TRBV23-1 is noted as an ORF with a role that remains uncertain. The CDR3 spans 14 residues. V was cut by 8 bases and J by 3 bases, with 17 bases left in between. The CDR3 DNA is TGCGCCAGCCCGAGTACCCACCGGGTCTACGAGCAGTACTTC. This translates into CASPSTHRVYEQYF.